One and the same sample provided the 27 T cell receptor beta chains below, sequenced in a study of T-cell reconstitution after alpha-beta-depleted transplantation in children. This sample's TCRbeta library carried unique molecular identifier barcodes. TCRdb used MiXCR to reprocess the PCR reads, holding one entry per CDR3 protein. The table records 400,000 to 450,000 distinct CDR3 sequences, 43% of them present only once. The sample was PBMCs, taken before TCRalphabeta/CD19-depleted stem cell transplant. The receptor source for this set is a girl aged 2-10 years with aplastic anemia, due to receive a stem cell transplant.

The genes are TRBV5-1 and TRBJ2-7; 9 nucleotides match TRBD1. V shed 3 bases and J 6 bases; nucleotides not matched to a gene: 19. Germline V gene data show CDR1 as SGHRS and CDR2 as YFSETQ. The CDR3 loop spans 18 amino acids. DNA of the CDR3: TGCGCCAGCAGCTCGGAAACAGGGGGCGTTCACCCTTTCAGCGAGCAGTACTTC. This sequence encodes CASSSETGGVHPFSEQYF.

This clonotype was counted many times. The chain links TRBV4-2 to TRBJ2-1; 9 positions agree with TRBD2. Per the germline V gene, CDR1 is LGHNA and CDR2 is YNFKEQ. The CDR3 is 18 residues long. V shed 4 bases, J shed 6 bases, and the junction held 16 bases outside the gene matches. CDR3 DNA sequence: TGTGCCAGCAGCCCAGCCGTGGGGACTAGCATCTCGAGCAATGAGCAGTTCTTC. Its translation is CASSPAVGTSISSNEQFF.

This clonotype occurred once. This chain uses TRBV20-1 with TRBJ2-1, with TRBD1 identical over 7 bases. CDR1 DFQATT and CDR2 SNEGSKA come from the germline V gene (reference sequence). The CDR3 has 14 amino acids. J was trimmed by 2 bases and V by 6 bases; bases with no gene match: 7. The CDR3 sequence: CSARDRATYNEQFF. The CDR3 coding sequence is TGCAGTGCCCGAGACAGGGCCACCTACAATGAGCAGTTCTTC.

The table lists this clonotype with many counts. J is TRBJ2-3 and V is TRBV7-9; TRBD1 matches 7 bases. CDR1 is SEHNR and CDR2 is FQNEAQ in the germline V gene (reference sequence). The J segment lost 0 bases and the V segment lost 8 bases, leaving 5 bases of the junction unmatched. The CDR3 totals 14 residues. CDR3 residues: CASSPGQSTDTQYF. CDR3 in DNA: TGTGCCAGCTCCCCGGGACAGAGCACAGATACGCAGTATTTT.

This chain connects TRBV6-2 or TRBV6-3 to TRBJ2-5; TRBD2 aligns across 9 bases. J gave up 4 bases and V 2 bases, and 2 bases lay outside the gene matches. The CDR3 is made up of 14 amino acids. The germline V gene has CDR1 MNHEY and CDR2 SVGEGT. The CDR3 DNA follows: TGTGCCAGCAGTTACCGCGGGAGGGGAGAGACCCAGTACTTC. Amino acids: CASSYRGRGETQYF.

The chain carries TRBV6-8 and TRBJ2-3; D is unclear. The CDR3 sequence is 13 residues long. Looked up from germline, CDR1 is MNHGY and CDR2 is SAAAGT. V lost 5 bases and J lost 8, with 14 bases in between. CDR3 sequence reads: CASSRSSRFTQYF. The DNA of the CDR3 is TGTGCCAGCAGTAGAAGCTCCCGTTTTACGCAGTATTTT.

This clonotype was counted a few times. V is TRBV29-1 and J is TRBJ2-1; D gene uncertain. The CDR3 runs 14 residues. Trimming took 4 bases from V and 9 from J, leaving 19 bases between them. Germline values: CDR1 SQVTM, CDR2 ANQGSEA. The CDR3 is CSVGEVGFSGEQFF. The CDR3 region has the DNA TGCAGCGTTGGTGAAGTGGGGTTTTCGGGTGAGCAGTTCTTC.

The CDR3 is CASSQGVGPLGEQYF. The CDR3 coding sequence is TGTGCCAGCAGCCAAGGAGTGGGTCCTCTTGGAGAGCAGTACTTC. The chain joins TRBV3-1 to TRBJ2-7; D is unresolved. V was cut by 1 base and J by 7 bases, with 17 bases left in between. This CDR3 is 15 amino acids long. Germline CDR1 reads LGHDT; CDR2 reads YNNKEL (reference sequence).

This clonotype was recorded a few times. V usage is TRBV6-1 and J usage is TRBJ2-5, with TRBD2 matching over 8 bases. The V gene's germline CDR1 is MNHNS and CDR2 SASEGT. V lost 5 bases and J lost 2; bases outside the gene matches: 10. The CDR3 covers 16 residues. The DNA of the CDR3 is TGTGCCAGCAGTACCCGGGCGGGGGGAGGTCAAGAGACCCAGTACTTC. Protein: CASSTRAGGGQETQYF.

This clonotype appeared a few times. The gene calls are TRBV10-3 and TRBJ1-1; perhaps TRBD1 as D (5 bases). The V gene lost 4 bases and the J gene lost 1 base, with 7 bases spanning the gap. CDR1 is ENHRY and CDR2 is SYGVKD in the germline V gene. The CDR3 length is 13 residues. CDR3 loop: CAISVRENTEAFF. CDR3 nucleotides: TGTGCCATCAGTGTCAGGGAGAACACTGAAGCTTTCTTT.

The chain is built from TRBV6-5 and TRBJ2-7, with 9 bases matching TRBD2. The ends lost 2 bases at V and 6 bases at J; junction bases unmatched: 5. The germline CDR1 and CDR2 sequences are MNHEY and SVGAGI. There are 14 residues in the CDR3. CDR3: CASSYGGGASEQYF. CDR3 DNA: TGTGCCAGCAGTTACGGCGGGGGGGCGTCCGAGCAGTACTTC.

Only one count was recorded for this clonotype. The DNA is omitted, as the CDR3 cannot be located on it reliably, and the CDR3 follows TCRdb's listing. V and J are TRBV28 and TRBJ2-1. The germline V gene has CDR1 MDHEN and CDR2 SYDVKM. The CDR3 sequence runs 12 residues, both termini included. CDR3 region: CASSSSDNEQFF.

The J gene is TRBJ2-1, the V gene TRBV20-1; D possibly corresponds to TRBD2 (5 bases). This CDR3 has 15 residues. Germline V gene data show CDR1 as DFQATT and CDR2 as SNEGSKA (reference sequence). V dropped 3 bases and J dropped 7 bases, with 19 bases sitting between them. CDR3 nucleotide sequence: TGCAGTGCTAGGATCGAGGGCCGAGGGCCAAATGAGCAGTTCTTC. It specifies CSARIEGRGPNEQFF.

V usage is TRBV5-1 and J usage is TRBJ2-3, with D tentatively TRBD2 (6 bases). Germline loops: CDR1 SGHRS, CDR2 YFSETQ. The CDR3 runs to 16 residues. Trimming stripped 4 bases from V and 0 bases from J, with 15 bases between. In DNA form, the CDR3 reads TGCGCCAGCAGCCCGGGCCAGCGGGTGAGCACAGATACGCAGTATTTT. Protein product: CASSPGQRVSTDTQYF.

The V and J genes are TRBV7-2 and TRBJ2-7; 7 bases agree with TRBD2. V dropped 3 bases and J dropped 3; count of bases not matched to a gene: 5. The CDR3 has 14 residues. CDR1 is SGHTA and CDR2 is FQGNSA in the germline V gene. Here the CDR3 reads CASSFDGDYYEQYF. CDR3 DNA: TGTGCCAGCAGCTTTGACGGGGACTACTACGAGCAGTACTTC.

The DNA of the CDR3 is TGTGCCAGCAGTACCGGGGTAACGGCTTTCTTT. Translation: CASSTGVTAFF. V and J are TRBV6-5 and TRBJ1-1; no firm D call. V lost 5 bases and J 11 bases, leaving 12 bases between the germline ends. Germline loops: CDR1 MNHEY, CDR2 SVGAGI. The CDR3 has 11 amino acids.

The rearrangement uses TRBV6-1 and TRBJ2-2, with D hard to call. Per the germline V gene, CDR1 is MNHNS and CDR2 is SASEGT. Trimming pared 8 bases from V and 5 bases from J, leaving 24 bases between. The CDR3 extends over 17 amino acids. The CDR3 sequence is CASRGRVANLGTGELFF. The CDR3 DNA is TGTGCCAGCCGCGGCCGAGTCGCAAATCTGGGGACCGGGGAGCTGTTTTTT.

This clonotype was seen a handful of times. This chain joins TRBV6-4 and TRBJ2-2, with TRBD2 matching over 9 bases. With V trimmed by 3 bases and J by 8 bases, 10 bases remained unmatched. The CDR3 consists of 16 residues. Per the germline V gene, CDR1 is MRHNA and CDR2 is SNTAGT. CDR3 sequence reads: CASSDPLAGESGELFF. Here the CDR3 DNA reads TGTGCCAGCAGTGATCCGTTAGCGGGAGAATCTGGGGAGCTGTTTTTT.

The J gene is TRBJ1-4, the V gene TRBV29-1; a possible D gene is TRBD1 (5 bases). Deletions cut 2 bases from V and 8 bases from J, with 12 bases between. Germline CDR1 SQVTM, CDR2 ANQGSEA. The CDR3 sequence is 13 residues long. CDR3 in DNA: TGCAGCGTTGAATCGGGGGGGTCGGAAAAACTGTTTTTT. Its protein product is CSVESGGSEKLFF.

The CDR3 region is CASSLSVPIGIQYF. The DNA of the CDR3 is TGTGCCAGCAGTTTAAGCGTTCCTATTGGCATTCAGTACTTC. J is TRBJ2-4 and V is TRBV28, with D hard to call. The V and J ends lost 2 bases and 9 bases respectively, with 14 bases between them. Germline V gives CDR1 MDHEN, CDR2 SYDVKM. CDR3 length: 14 residues.

CDR3 nucleotides: TGTGCCAGCAGTCCAAGTTTGGGCCAGTCCTACGAGCAGTACTTC. Its translation is CASSPSLGQSYEQYF. The chain couples TRBV12-3 or TRBV12-4 to TRBJ2-7, with D unclear. Trimming took off 5 bases at V and 1 base at J, with 15 bases between the two ends. The CDR3 covers 15 residues.

This clonotype was recorded many times. The genes are TRBV12-3 or TRBV12-4 and TRBJ2-1, with D maybe TRBD1 (5 bases). With 3 bases removed from V and 3 bases from J, the gap between germline ends came to 9 bases. The CDR3 is made up of 14 amino acids. CDR3: CASSFRGDYNEQFF. In nucleotides, the CDR3 is TGTGCCAGCAGTTTTAGGGGTGACTACAATGAGCAGTTCTTC.

A single count supports this clonotype. The V call is TRBV2, the J call TRBJ2-5; D not resolved. Trimming cost V 7 bases and J 5 bases, with 14 bases left between them. This CDR3 spans 13 amino acids. Per the germline V gene, CDR1 is SNHLY and CDR2 is FYNNEI. The CDR3 region is CASTHPVGETQYF. The CDR3 nucleotides read TGTGCCAGCACGCACCCTGTTGGGGAGACCCAGTACTTC.

The V gene is TRBV20-1, the J gene TRBJ2-3; D perhaps matches TRBD1 (6 bases). This CDR3 contains 13 residues. Germline lookup yields CDR1 DFQATT and CDR2 SNEGSKA (reference sequence). Trimming cost V 8 bases and J 5 bases, with 17 bases left between them. The CDR3 DNA follows: TGCAGTCCTACAGGGCAGGGTGGAGATACGCAGTATTTT. Translation: CSPTGQGGDTQYF.

This sequence joins TRBV27 and TRBJ2-2, with 8 bases identical to TRBD1. CDR1 and CDR2 from the germline V gene are MNHEY and SMNVEV (reference sequence). The V and J ends lost 3 bases and 1 base, in that order; junction bases with no gene match: 7. This CDR3 is built from 17 residues. CDR3 nucleotides: TGTGCCAGCAGTTTCTACAGGGGGGCGTTGAACACCGGGGAGCTGTTTTTT. Encoded protein: CASSFYRGALNTGELFF.

This clonotype was counted between two and nine times. This rearrangement joins TRBV5-1 to TRBJ2-4, with D perhaps TRBD2 (6 bases). Germline V gene data show CDR1 as SGHRS and CDR2 as YFSETQ. V shed 4 bases and J shed 7 bases, with 24 bases lying between them. This CDR3 has 17 amino acids. The CDR3 loop reads CASSPRVGRLFENIQYF. As DNA, the CDR3 is TGCGCCAGCAGCCCGCGGGTGGGGAGGCTCTTTGAGAACATTCAGTACTTC.

The V call is TRBV12-3 or TRBV12-4, the J call TRBJ2-7; 8 bases are shared with TRBD1. The CDR3 is 13 amino acids. The junction had 6 bases not matched to a gene; V was cut back by 6 bases and J by 5 bases. The CDR3 region has the DNA TGTGCCAGCAGGATGACAGGGGTCGACGAGCAGTACTTC. Translated: CASRMTGVDEQYF.